This paragraph covers one TCR beta chain sequence. Its antigen remains unknown. One junction end does not reproduce the germline sequence, and a read error may be involved. The data are from a study of glioma-infiltrating T cells. Findings and limits, study-wide: Gliomas, especially low-grade, showed above-expected tissue-blood divergence; non-neoplastic patients showed below.

TCR alpha and beta CDR3 regions were amplified from RNA using iRepertoire nested multiplex PCR. Each CDR3 protein gets one entry after TCRdb re-called the multiplex PCR reads with MiXCR. The top ten clones hold 44% of a sample with more than 100,000 distinct CDR3 sequences, about 30% of them seen once. The sequencing input was glioma tissue, nonneoplastic brain tissue, or PBMCs (not recorded which). This clonotype was obtained from a human donor with low-grade glioma or glioblastoma, undergoing nonglioma brain surgery, or in good health (not recorded which).

The CDR3 protein is CASSLQSDQPQNF. The CDR3, as DNA: TGTGCCAGCAGCTTACAGAGTGACCAGCCCCAGAATTTT. This chain connects TRBV7-9 to TRBJ1-5; D call uncertain. The CDR3 length is 13 residues. Germline V lookup: CDR1 SEHNR, CDR2 FQNEAQ (reference sequence).